This section outlines one T cell receptor beta chain sequence together with its context. Its antigen is not identified. The data derive from a study of shared clonotypes between healthy human individuals. In the original processing: Without quality scores, immunoSEQ junctional reads could not be filtered like full-length reads. Using immunoSEQ multiplex PCR, the repertoire was profiled, and TCRdb retains in-frame clones only, with some absent. For V, J and clone size, that table is used; D and trimming come from the DNA. The data show roughly 720,000 clones, 90% seen once. The authors combined CD45RO+ cells with CCR7-negative CD45RA+ TemRA cells as CD8 memory. Findings and limits, study-wide: As a rule, naive subsets had a larger estimated richness than memory subsets. Represented genetic and exposure-history diversity was restricted by having few donors.

This receptor was identified in a young man in good health. Some clones in this sample may be carry-over from other donors' samples. Sample: memory CD8+ T cells from PBMCs. Subset denoted: CD45RO+ cells pooled with CCR7-negative TemRA cells.

The CDR3 here is CASSVGGRGRGINYGYTF. The CDR3 region has the DNA TGTGCCAGCAGCGTAGGCGGCAGGGGTAGAGGGATTAACTATGGCTACACCTTC. This sequence joins TRBV9 and TRBJ1-2; D is possibly TRBD1 (6 bases). The V end lost 0 bases, the J end lost 1 base, and 19 bases lay between the germline ends. CDR1 SGDLS and CDR2 YYNGEE come from the germline V gene. CDR3 length equals 18 residues.